The sequence of this T cell receptor beta chain was determined in a study of T cells in localized non-small cell lung cancer. V was cut by 5 bases and J by 5 bases, with 12 bases left in between. The V gene's germline CDR1 is MNHGY and CDR2 SAAAGT. This CDR3 contains 13 residues. Broader study findings: Clonality peaked in uninvolved adjacent lung rather than tumor. A median of around 58 clones ranked among the top 100 in tumor appeared in adjacent lung. Heterogeneity stays possible, as sequencing covered only one tumor region. A denser population of T cells in blood accompanied longer overall survival.

Sequencing used immunoSEQ multiplex PCR; TCRdb keeps in-frame clones, though not all of them. Counted here are fewer than 2,500 clones, roughly a fifth occurring once; the ten biggest clones make up roughly an eighth. This clone was seen only a few times. The antigen is undetermined. The source of this sequence is a man aged 40-75 years with stage I squamous cell lung carcinoma. The chain is built from TRBV6-8 and TRBJ1-1; no definite D call. This specimen consisted of lung tumor tissue, obtained before any cancer treatment. The CDR3 protein is CASSDFDGTEAFF. The CDR3 region has the DNA TGTGCCAGCAGTGACTTCGACGGGACTGAAGCTTTCTTT.